This T cell receptor beta chain came from a study of OX40 agonist ivuxolimab in advanced cancers. Background on the whole study: The costimulatory receptor OX40 (CD134) was targeted by ivuxolimab, a fully human IgG2 agonistic monoclonal antibody. Of the approximately 54 dose-escalation patients, hepatocellular carcinoma was present in around 19, melanoma in approximately 15, renal cell carcinoma in 9 and head and neck cancer in 9. Peripheral TCRbeta sequencing was intended to test whether TCR sequence diversity was altered and clonal T-cell expansion was caused by ivuxolimab. Patients were allowed to have had prior anti-PD-1, anti-PD-L1 or anti-CTLA-4 therapy, and about 40% of the dose-escalation patients had been treated with checkpoint inhibitors. Partial responses occurred in three dose-escalation patients: two with cutaneous melanoma and one with hepatocellular carcinoma. Intravenous ivuxolimab was administered to patients every 2 weeks at six dose levels: 0.01, 0.1, 0.3, 1.5, 3 and 10 mg/kg. The monotherapy dose-escalation portion (N ≈ 56 patients) of the phase I ivuxolimab trial is reported in the paper. The dose-escalation cohort was about 83% male with a mean age of about 60 years, ranging from roughly 20 to 80.

With regard to this clone: No cognate antigen has been identified for it. No base qualities exist here, and no much larger clone lies one base off it.

The trial excluded patients who had a history of autoimmune disease or were on systemic immunosuppression. In every dose cohort, peripheral blood was drawn for TCR sequencing at baseline, cycle 4 day 1, and cycle 7 day 1. The samples were taken from a phase I, first-in-human, multicenter, open-label dose-escalation trial of ivuxolimab. Adults with locally advanced or metastatic melanoma, renal cell, hepatocellular, or head and neck squamous cell carcinoma were enrolled in the trial. CD4+ and CD8+ T cells were sorted separately from peripheral blood before TCR sequencing. Genomic DNA was extracted from sorted cells for sequencing of the TCRbeta CDR3 region. TCRbeta CDR3 regions were sequenced using the immunoSEQ Assay. TCRdb limited this immuneACCESS table to in-frame rearrangements with V and J called. A share of clones is missing; checked studies link under half to unresolved V genes, and the rest is unexplained. Here the sample has about 50,000 clones; around 86% occur a single time. Of the sample, approximately 2% is held by the ten largest clones.

The germline V gene supplies CDR1 SNHLY and CDR2 FYNNEI. From the cysteine up to the phenylalanine, the CDR3 has a length of 14 residues. Just the 42-base CDR3 DNA is kept, in frame starting at base 1. Trimming removed 7 bases from V and 0 bases from J, leaving 12 bases between the germline ends. General conclusions and limits of the study: In partial responders in the 0.1-3.0 mg/kg groups, normalized peripheral clonal expansion was found to be among the lowest, especially among CD8+ T cells. The antigen specificity of the clonally expanded peripheral T cells was not determined. Low levels of normalized T-cell clonal expansion were also seen in some nonresponding patients. On average, CD8+ T cells showed more expanded clones than CD4+ T cells after ivuxolimab. Clonal expansion of both CD4+ and CD8+ blood T cells was observed from baseline to week 6 at doses 0.1 to 3.0 mg/kg.

This specimen consisted of CD4+ or CD8+ T cells sorted from blood, obtained in a trial of the OX40 agonist ivuxolimab. Rearrangement joined TRBV2 to TRBJ1-1, with no reliable assignment of the D segment. This receptor was taken from an adult with an advanced solid tumor such as melanoma, head and neck, liver or kidney cancer. The bases are TGTGCCAGCAAGGCAGGTAGCGTGAACACTGAAGCTTTCTTT. It translates to CASKAGSVNTEAFF.